This TCR beta chain was retrieved from a study of Graves' ophthalmopathy and Graves' hyperthyroidism. Patients with other autoimmune diseases, uncontrolled infections, pregnancy or lactation were excluded. This clonotype was recorded many times. This CDR3 region has 15 residues. The germline V gene has CDR1 DFQATT and CDR2 SNEGSKA (reference sequence). The ends were cut back, 3 bases at V and 2 bases at J, with 14 bases in the middle. The TCR beta CDR3 regions underwent amplification from RNA transcripts. An opening RT-PCR round employed HTBI primers and preceded a second-round multiplex PCR. Via MiXCR, TCRdb re-called the multiplex PCR reads, giving one row per CDR3 protein. The repertoire holds 500,000 to 700,000 distinct CDR3 sequences, roughly 20% seen once, with about 6.6% in the top ten.

Sequencing was carried out using peripheral blood. This TCR derives from a woman aged 18-30 years with stable Graves' hyperthyroidism. Some clones in this sample may be carry-over from other donors' samples. The rearrangement uses TRBV20-1 and TRBJ1-5; weak D call: TRBD1 (6 bases). The CDR3 nucleotides are TGCAGTGCTAGGACAGGTCAGGGCGGCAATCAGCCCCAGCATTTT. Translation: CSARTGQGGNQPQHF.